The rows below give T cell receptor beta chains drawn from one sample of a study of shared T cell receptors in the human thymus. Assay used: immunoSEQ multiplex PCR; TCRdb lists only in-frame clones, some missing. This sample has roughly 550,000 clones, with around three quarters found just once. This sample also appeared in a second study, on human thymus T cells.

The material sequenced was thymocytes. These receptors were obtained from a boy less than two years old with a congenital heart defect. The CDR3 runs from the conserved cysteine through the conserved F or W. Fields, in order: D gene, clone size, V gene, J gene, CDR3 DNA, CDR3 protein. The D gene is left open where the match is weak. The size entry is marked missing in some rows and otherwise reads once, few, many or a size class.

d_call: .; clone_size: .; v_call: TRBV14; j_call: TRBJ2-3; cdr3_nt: TGTGCCAGCAGCCGTGGGGAGCCCACAGATACGCAGTATTTT; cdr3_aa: CASSRGEPTDTQYF
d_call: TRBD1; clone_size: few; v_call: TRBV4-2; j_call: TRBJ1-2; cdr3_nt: TGTGCCAGCAGCCCCTTCAAGGGGACAGGTAGCCCCAAGTATAACTATGGCTACACCTTC; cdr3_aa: CASSPFKGTGSPKYNYGYTF
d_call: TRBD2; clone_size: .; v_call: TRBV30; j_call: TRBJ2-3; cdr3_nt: TGTGCCTGGAAGGGCGGGGGACGGCAGTATTTT; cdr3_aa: CAWKGGGRQYF
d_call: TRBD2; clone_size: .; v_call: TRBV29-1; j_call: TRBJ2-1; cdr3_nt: TGCAGCGTGGCCGGGACTAGGGGTTTTCAGGGTGAGCAGTTCTTC; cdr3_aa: CSVAGTRGFQGEQFF
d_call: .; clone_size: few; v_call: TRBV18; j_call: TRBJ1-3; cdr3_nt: TGTGCCAGCTCACCCCAGGCAGGGCCCTCTGGAAACACCATATATTTT; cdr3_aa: CASSPQAGPSGNTIYF
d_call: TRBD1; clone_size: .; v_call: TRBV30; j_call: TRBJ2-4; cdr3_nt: TGTGCCTGGTCCGGACAGGGGGCACCCAAAAACATTCAGTACTTC; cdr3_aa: CAWSGQGAPKNIQYF
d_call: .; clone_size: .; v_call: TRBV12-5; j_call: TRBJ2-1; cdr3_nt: TGTGCTAGTGGTTTGGGCCGTAATGGGGCAGGGAGGAGTGAGCAGTTCTTC; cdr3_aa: CASGLGRNGAGRSEQFF
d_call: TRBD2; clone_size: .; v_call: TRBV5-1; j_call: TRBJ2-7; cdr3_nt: TGCGCCAGCAGCTTGGGTTCTAGCGGGAGATCGGGAGAGCAGTACTTC; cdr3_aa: CASSLGSSGRSGEQYF
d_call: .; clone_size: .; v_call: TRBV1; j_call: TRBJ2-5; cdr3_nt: TGCACCAGCAGCCAAGATGTAGTGGAGACCCAGTACTTC; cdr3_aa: CTSSQDVVETQYF
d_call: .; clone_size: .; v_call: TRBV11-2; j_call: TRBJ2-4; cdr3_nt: TGTGCCAGCAGCCTAGGTGACAACAGCAAAAACATTCAGTACTTC; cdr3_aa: CASSLGDNSKNIQYF
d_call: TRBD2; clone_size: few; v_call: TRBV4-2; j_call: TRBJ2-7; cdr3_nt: TGTGCCAGCAGCCAAGATCCGACGGGAGGGCCGGGGCGCTCCTACGAGCAGTACTTC; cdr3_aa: CASSQDPTGGPGRSYEQYF
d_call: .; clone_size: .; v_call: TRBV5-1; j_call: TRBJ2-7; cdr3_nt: TGCGCCAGCAGCCCGCATCGAGGTAGGCACTACTCCTACGAGCAGTACTTC; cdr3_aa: CASSPHRGRHYSYEQYF
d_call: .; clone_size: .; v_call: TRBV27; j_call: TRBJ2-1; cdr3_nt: TGTGCCAGCAGTTTGGGTGGGAGCCACTACAATGAGCAGTTCTTC; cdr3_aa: CASSLGGSHYNEQFF
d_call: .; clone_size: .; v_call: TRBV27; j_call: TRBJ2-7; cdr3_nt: TGTGCCAGCAGTTCAGACGGGGTGGGCTACGAGCAGTACTTC; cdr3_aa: CASSSDGVGYEQYF
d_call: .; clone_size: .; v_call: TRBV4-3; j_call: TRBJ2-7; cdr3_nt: TGCGCCAGCAGCCAAGGATCTAGCGAAACCTACGAGCAGTACTTC; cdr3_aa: CASSQGSSETYEQYF
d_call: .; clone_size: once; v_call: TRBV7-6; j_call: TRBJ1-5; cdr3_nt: TGTGCCAGCAGCTTAGAGCCGACGGGGGTCGGGAATCAGCCCCAGCATTTT; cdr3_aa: CASSLEPTGVGNQPQHF
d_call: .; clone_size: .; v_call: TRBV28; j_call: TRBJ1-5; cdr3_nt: TGTGCCAGCAGTTTATTAGTTTTCAGGGAGGGACATCATAGCAATCAGCCCCAGCATTTT; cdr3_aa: CASSLLVFREGHHSNQPQHF
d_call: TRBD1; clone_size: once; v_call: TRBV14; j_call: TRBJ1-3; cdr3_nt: TGTGCCAGCAGCCAGAGACAGGGGAGCTCTGGAAACACCATATATTTT; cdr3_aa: CASSQRQGSSGNTIYF
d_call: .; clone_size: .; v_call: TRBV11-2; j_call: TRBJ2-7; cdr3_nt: TGTGCCAGCAGCTTATTAAGGGCGGGGCGTCCCTCCTACGAGCAGTACTTC; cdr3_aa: CASSLLRAGRPSYEQYF
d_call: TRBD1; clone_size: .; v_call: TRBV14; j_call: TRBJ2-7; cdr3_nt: TGTGCCAGCAGCCCCAACCGGGACAGTAACCTCGGGCAGTACTTC; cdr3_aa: CASSPNRDSNLGQYF
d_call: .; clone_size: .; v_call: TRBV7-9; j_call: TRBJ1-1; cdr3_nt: TGTGCCAGCAGCAGAAGCCGGTTGATGAACACTGAAGCTTTCTTT; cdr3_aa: CASSRSRLMNTEAFF
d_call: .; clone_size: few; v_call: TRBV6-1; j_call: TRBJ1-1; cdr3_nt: TGTGCCAGCTACAGGGTCGCTGAAGCTTTCTTT; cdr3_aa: CASYRVAEAFF
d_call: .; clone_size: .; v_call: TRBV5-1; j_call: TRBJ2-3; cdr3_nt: TGCGCCAGCAGCTTGGCCGAGGAAGATACGCAGTATTTT; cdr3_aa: CASSLAEEDTQYF
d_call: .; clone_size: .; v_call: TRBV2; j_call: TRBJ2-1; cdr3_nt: TGTGCCAGCAGTGCCCGGCGGAATGAGCAGTTCTTC; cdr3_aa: CASSARRNEQFF
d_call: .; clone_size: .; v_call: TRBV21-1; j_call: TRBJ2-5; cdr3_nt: TGTGCCAGGGGGACTAGCGGTGGGGAGACCCAGTACTTC; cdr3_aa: CARGTSGGETQYF
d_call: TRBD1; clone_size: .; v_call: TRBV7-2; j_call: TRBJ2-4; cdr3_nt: TGTGCCAGCAGCTTAGGGGGACAGGGCGGAGTAGGAAACATTCAGTACTTC; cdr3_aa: CASSLGGQGGVGNIQYF
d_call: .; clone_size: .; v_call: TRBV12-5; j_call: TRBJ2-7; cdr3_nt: TGTGCTAGTGGTTTGGGCATTGATAGCCACGAGCAGTACTTC; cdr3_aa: CASGLGIDSHEQYF
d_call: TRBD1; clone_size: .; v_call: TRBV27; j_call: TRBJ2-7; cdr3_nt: TGTGCCAGCAGACCTACCGGACAGGCCCACTCCTACGAGCAGTACTTC; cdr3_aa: CASRPTGQAHSYEQYF
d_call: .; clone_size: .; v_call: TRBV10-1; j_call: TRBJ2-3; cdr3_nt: TGCGCCAGCAGTGATGTCCGAGATACGCAGTATTTT; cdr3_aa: CASSDVRDTQYF
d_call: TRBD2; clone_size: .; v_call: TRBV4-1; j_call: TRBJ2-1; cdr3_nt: TGCGCCAGCAGCCCAACTAGCGGAGTATACAATGAGCAGTTCTTC; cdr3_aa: CASSPTSGVYNEQFF
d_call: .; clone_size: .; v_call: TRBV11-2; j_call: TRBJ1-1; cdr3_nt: TGTGCCAGCAACGAACCCATACAGTACATGAACACTGAAGCTTTCTTT; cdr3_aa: CASNEPIQYMNTEAFF
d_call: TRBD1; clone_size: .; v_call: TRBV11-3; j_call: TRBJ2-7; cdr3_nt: TGTGCCAGCAGCCCTGGGACAGGAAGGGACGAGCAGTACTTC; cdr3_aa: CASSPGTGRDEQYF
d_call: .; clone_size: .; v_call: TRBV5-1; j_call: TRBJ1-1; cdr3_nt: TGCGCCAGCAGCCGGAATTCCAGGGGGAACACTGAAGCTTTCTTT; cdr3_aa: CASSRNSRGNTEAFF
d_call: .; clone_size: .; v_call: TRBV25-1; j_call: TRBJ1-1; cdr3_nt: TGTGCCAGCAGTGTGGGGGGTAACACTGAAGCTTTCTTT; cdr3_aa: CASSVGGNTEAFF
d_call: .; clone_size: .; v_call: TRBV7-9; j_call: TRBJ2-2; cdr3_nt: TGTGCCAGCAGCACCCTCCGAGGACTACAGAGCACCGGGGAGCTGTTTTTT; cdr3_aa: CASSTLRGLQSTGELFF
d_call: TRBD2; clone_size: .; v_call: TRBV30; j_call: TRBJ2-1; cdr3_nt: TGTGCCTGGAGTGTCCTTAGAGCGGGAGAGAATGAGCAGTTCTTC; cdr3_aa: CAWSVLRAGENEQFF
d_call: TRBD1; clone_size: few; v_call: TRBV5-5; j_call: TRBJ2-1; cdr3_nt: TGTGCCAGCAGCTTGGGACAGGGAAATCATGAGCAGTTCTTC; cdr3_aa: CASSLGQGNHEQFF
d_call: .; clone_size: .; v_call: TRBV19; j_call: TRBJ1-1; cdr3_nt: TGTGCCAGTACAGGACCCGGGAGGGTACCGAACACTGAAGCTTTCTTT; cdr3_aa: CASTGPGRVPNTEAFF
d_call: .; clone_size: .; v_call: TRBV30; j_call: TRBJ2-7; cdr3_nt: TGTGCCTGGAGTGTTGGGGCCGGAGGGTCCTACGAGCAGTACTTC; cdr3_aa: CAWSVGAGGSYEQYF
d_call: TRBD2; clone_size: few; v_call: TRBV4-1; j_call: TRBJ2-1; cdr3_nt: TGCGCCAGCAGCCAAGAGACGGGACTAGCGGTATACAATGAGCAGTTCTTC; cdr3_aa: CASSQETGLAVYNEQFF
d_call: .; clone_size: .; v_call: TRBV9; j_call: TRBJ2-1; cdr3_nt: TGTGCCAGCAGCCCTGACAGACCCAATGAGCAGTTCTTC; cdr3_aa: CASSPDRPNEQFF
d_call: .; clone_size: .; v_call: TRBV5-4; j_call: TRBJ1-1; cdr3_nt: TGTGCCAGCAGCCCATGGGACTCCCCGAGCACTGAAGCTTTCTTT; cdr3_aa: CASSPWDSPSTEAFF
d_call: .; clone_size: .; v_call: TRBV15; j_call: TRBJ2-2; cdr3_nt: TGTGCCACCAGCAGAGCTTACGCCCACCCCTGGCCTGGCGGGGAGCTGTTTTTT; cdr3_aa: CATSRAYAHPWPGGELFF